These T cell receptor beta chains were read from a single sample in a study of cytomegalovirus exposure and HLA in healthy donors. The assay was immunoSEQ multiplex PCR, and TCRdb's table has in-frame clones only and misses some. Counted here are about 120,000 clones, around 74% occurring once; the ten biggest clones make up approximately 30%. The specimen was PBMCs. Source of these receptors: a man between 60 and 70 years old in good health and CMV-seropositive. CDR3s include the opening cysteine and the closing phenylalanine or tryptophan. D genes are given only for firm matches. Not every row has a clone size; where given, it reads once, few, many or a size class.

TRBV9	few	15	TRBJ2-4	NA	TGTGCCAGCAGCGTATCAGGGTCGGCCAAAAACAGTCAGTACTTC	CASSVSGSAKNSQYF
TRBV27	NA	14	TRBJ1-1	NA	TGTGCCAGCAGTAAGGACTCCATGAACACTGAAGCTTTCTTT	CASSKDSMNTEAFF
TRBV7-8	NA	16	TRBJ2-3	TRBD2	TGTGCCAGCAGTTTACTGGGACTAAATGGGTGGGATACGCAGTATTTT	CASSLLGLNGWDTQYF
TRBV2	NA	15	TRBJ2-1	NA	TGTGCCAGCAGTGAAGCTGGGGGCACCTACAATGAGCAGTTCTTC	CASSEAGGTYNEQFF
TRBV27	few	16	TRBJ1-5	TRBD1	TGTGCCAGCAGTTCCGCACACAGGGGAATAAATCAGCCCCAGCATTTT	CASSSAHRGINQPQHF
TRBV20-1	NA	11	TRBJ1-1	NA	TGCAGTGCTAGAGATCGGAGCCGGGGTTTCTTT	CSARDRSRGFF
TRBV19	NA	15	TRBJ2-1	NA	TGTGCCAGTAGTGATCCGGGACACTCCTACAATGAGCAGTTCTTC	CASSDPGHSYNEQFF
TRBV6-1	NA	13	TRBJ1-6	TRBD1	TGTGCCAGCACGACAGGGATGTATTCACCCCTCCACTTT	CASTTGMYSPLHF
TRBV27	NA	16	TRBJ2-3	TRBD1	TGTGCCAGCAGGGGTACCGGGACAGGGGAGGTAGGCACGCAGTATTTT	CASRGTGTGEVGTQYF
TRBV7-8	once	13	TRBJ1-2	NA	TGTGCCAGCAGCTTATCTTCCTACGGGGGCTACACCTTC	CASSLSSYGGYTF
TRBV4-1	NA	16	TRBJ2-1	TRBD2	TGCGCCAGCAGCCAAGAGGCTAGCGGATACTACAATGAGCAGTTCTTC	CASSQEASGYYNEQFF
TRBV11-2	NA	16	TRBJ2-3	TRBD2	TGTGCCAGCAGCTTGGGCCTAGCGGGGGACTTCAGAACGCAGTATTTT	CASSLGLAGDFRTQYF
TRBV2	NA	12	TRBJ2-7	NA	TGTGCCAGCATAAGACAGGTTTACGAGCAGTACTTC	CASIRQVYEQYF
TRBV30	once	13	TRBJ1-2	NA	TGTGCCTGGAGGACAGATACAAACTATGGCTACACCTTC	CAWRTDTNYGYTF
TRBV30	NA	12	TRBJ2-5	NA	TGTGCCTGGACTAGCGTACAAGAGACCCAGTACTTC	CAWTSVQETQYF
TRBV9	NA	17	TRBJ2-1	NA	TGTGCCAGCAGCGTAGCTACAAGGCGGGGCTCCTACAATGAGCAGTTCTTC	CASSVATRRGSYNEQFF
TRBV2	once	18	TRBJ1-5	TRBD1	TGTGCCAGCAGTGATCTCGGAACAGGGACAGTTCATAATCAGCCCCAGCATTTT	CASSDLGTGTVHNQPQHF
TRBV5-1	NA	15	TRBJ2-7	TRBD2	TGCGCCAGCAGCCCCGCGGCGGCGGGGGACTACGAGCAGTACTTC	CASSPAAAGDYEQYF
TRBV5-4	NA	16	TRBJ2-1	TRBD1	TGTGCCAGCAGCTTGCCGACAGGGAGTAGGGTAAATGAGCAGTTCTTC	CASSLPTGSRVNEQFF
TRBV28	NA	11	TRBJ1-2	NA	TGTGCCAGCGGCTCTAACTATGGCTACACCTTC	CASGSNYGYTF
TRBV18	NA	15	TRBJ1-1	TRBD1	TGTGCCAGCTCACCTCGGACAGGGGCGAACACTGAAGCTTTCTTT	CASSPRTGANTEAFF
TRBV27	NA	20	TRBJ1-2	TRBD1	TGTGCCAGTCGACGTCTGGGGTATCAGGAGACAGGGGGCCGGAGCTATGGCTACACCTTC	CASRRLGYQETGGRSYGYTF
TRBV30	once	13	TRBJ2-7	NA	TGTGCCTGGAGTACACGGGGTAATGAGGAGCAGTACTTC	CAWSTRGNEEQYF
TRBV6-6	few	13	TRBJ1-5	TRBD1	TGTGCCAGCAATGGACAGGGTGGTCAGCCCCAGCATTTT	CASNGQGGQPQHF
TRBV6-5	medium-sized	14	TRBJ1-1	NA	TGTGCCAGCTCAGGGGAGGGACAGAACACTGAAGCTTTCTTT	CASSGEGQNTEAFF
TRBV11-2	few	13	TRBJ1-6	NA	TGTGCCAGCAGCCCCGAACGGAATTCACCCCTCCACTTT	CASSPERNSPLHF
TRBV5-1	once	17	TRBJ2-5	TRBD2	TGCGCCAGCAGCTTGCCCAGCGGGGGGGCCGGAGGGGAGACCCAGTACTTC	CASSLPSGGAGGETQYF
TRBV6-6	NA	13	TRBJ2-7	NA	TGTGCCAGCAGTTACACAGGGTACTCCGAGCAGTACTTC	CASSYTGYSEQYF
TRBV5-1	few	16	TRBJ1-4	TRBD1	TGCGCCAGCAGACAGAGACAGGGGGCGATGGATGAAAAACTGTTTTTT	CASRQRQGAMDEKLFF
TRBV7-6	NA	15	TRBJ2-3	NA	TGTGCCAGCAGCTTAGTCCAGGCGCTGGCAGATACGCAGTATTTT	CASSLVQALADTQYF
TRBV5-1	NA	20	TRBJ2-5	TRBD2	TGCGCCAGCAGCTTGCGGGGACGGCCCCCACTAGCGGGGGAGGGGGAGACCCAGTACTTC	CASSLRGRPPLAGEGETQYF
TRBV19	NA	15	TRBJ2-7	TRBD1	TGTGCCAGTAGGGGGACAGGGGAAAGCTCCTACGAGCAGTACTTC	CASRGTGESSYEQYF
TRBV28	NA	16	TRBJ1-5	TRBD1	TGTGCCAGCAGTCAACCCGGCAGGGGGCCGAATCAGCCCCAGCATTTT	CASSQPGRGPNQPQHF
TRBV19	NA	14	TRBJ2-5	NA	TGTGCCAGTAGTGTGTTGCAGGGACAAGAGACCCAGTACTTC	CASSVLQGQETQYF
TRBV6-1	NA	15	TRBJ2-7	TRBD1	TGTGCCAGCAGTGAAGCGGGGACAGGCCTCTACGAGCAGTACTTC	CASSEAGTGLYEQYF
TRBV7-8	few	18	TRBJ1-2	NA	TGTGCCAGCAGCTTATCGGCGGTTTTTTTGTCACCAAACTATGGCTACACCTTC	CASSLSAVFLSPNYGYTF
TRBV15	NA	16	TRBJ2-1	TRBD2	TGTGCCACCAGCAGAGGATCAGCGGGGGGGAACAATGAGCAGTTCTTC	CATSRGSAGGNNEQFF
TRBV11-3	NA	13	TRBJ1-1	NA	TGTGCCAGCAGCCTAGACAGGTTCACTGAAGCTTTCTTT	CASSLDRFTEAFF
TRBV28	NA	14	TRBJ1-1	NA	TGTGCCAGCAGTCCAGGATCGCACAGGGAGACAGCTTTCTTT	CASSPGSHRETAFF
TRBV6-1	NA	15	TRBJ2-3	TRBD2	TGTGCCAGCAGTCCGGGACTAGCGGGAGTAGATACGCAGTATTTT	CASSPGLAGVDTQYF
TRBV2	NA	12	TRBJ1-2	TRBD1	TGTGCCAGCACCCGGGACAGGGTTGGCTACACCTTC	CASTRDRVGYTF
TRBV6-1	NA	15	TRBJ1-2	NA	TGTGCCAGCAGTGAAGGGGTGGGCTATGGCTATGGCTACACCTTC	CASSEGVGYGYGYTF
TRBV5-1	once	14	TRBJ2-7	NA	TGCGCCAGCAGCTCGGGACTCAGCTCCTACGAGCAGTACTTC	CASSSGLSSYEQYF
TRBV18	NA	13	TRBJ2-5	NA	TGTGCCAGCTCACCTGGACAGCTAGAGACCCAGTACTTC	CASSPGQLETQYF
TRBV6-4	NA	13	TRBJ1-1	NA	TGTGCCAGCAGTGCCGATAGGAACACTGAAGCTTTCTTT	CASSADRNTEAFF
TRBV14	NA	15	TRBJ2-5	NA	TGTGCCAGCAGCCAAGATTGGGGGCGAGTAGAGACCCAGTACTTC	CASSQDWGRVETQYF
TRBV7-3	NA	16	TRBJ1-4	TRBD1	TGTGCCAGCAGCCAAGGACAGGGGGCGGGTAATGAAAAACTGTTTTTT	CASSQGQGAGNEKLFF
TRBV7-9	NA	14	TRBJ1-1	TRBD1	TGTGCCAGCAGCTGGCCCGACAGGGGGAGCGAAGCTTTCTTT	CASSWPDRGSEAFF
TRBV28	NA	13	TRBJ1-3	NA	TGTGCCAGCAGTTTGTTCACAGGGAACACCATATATTTT	CASSLFTGNTIYF
TRBV29-1	NA	14	TRBJ1-1	NA	TGCAGCGTCTTTTCGTATCGCGGTGGATCTGAAGCTTTCTTT	CSVFSYRGGSEAFF
TRBV5-1	NA	14	TRBJ1-4	NA	TGCGCCAGCAGGCCGGACAGTGAGGGGGAAAAACTGTTTTTT	CASRPDSEGEKLFF
TRBV18	NA	14	TRBJ1-5	NA	TGTGCCAGCTCACCACGTGCAGTCAATCAGCCCCAGCATTTT	CASSPRAVNQPQHF
TRBV7-8	few	12	TRBJ2-7	NA	TGTGCCAGCAGCTTACAAACCTACGAGCAGTACTTC	CASSLQTYEQYF
TRBV9	NA	15	TRBJ1-3	NA	TGTGCCAGCAGCGTATGGGGGACACCTGGAAACACCATATATTTT	CASSVWGTPGNTIYF
TRBV6-5	few	14	TRBJ1-1	NA	TGTGCCAGCAGTTTACTGACGGGGGACACTGAAGCTTTCTTT	CASSLLTGDTEAFF